This TCR beta chain derives from a study of T cells after posttransplantation cyclophosphamide. Findings and limits, study-wide: Skin or GI-infiltrating T cells shared few TRB sequences with blood. Later post-transplant blood repertoires were often dominated by donor CD8+ memory clones.

In germline, CDR1 is LGHNA, CDR2 YNFKEQ. The CDR3 has 15 amino acids. V shed 5 bases and J shed 6 bases, with 16 bases lying between them. A word on this clone: Its target is not known.

The method was immunoSEQ multiplex PCR; TCRdb's version includes in-frame clones alone and lacks a portion of them. Here the sample spans approximately 56,000 clones, 85% to 95% being singletons. The related graft donor's blood sample was taken on the day of bone marrow donation. V and J are TRBV4-2 and TRBJ2-2; D is possibly TRBD1 (6 bases). The sample comprised PBMCs. This sequence originates from a young woman in good health and a related stem cell transplant donor. CDR3 in DNA: TGTGCCAGCAGCGTCCAGGGGACGAAACCCGGGGAGCTGTTTTTT. Its protein is CASSVQGTKPGELFF.